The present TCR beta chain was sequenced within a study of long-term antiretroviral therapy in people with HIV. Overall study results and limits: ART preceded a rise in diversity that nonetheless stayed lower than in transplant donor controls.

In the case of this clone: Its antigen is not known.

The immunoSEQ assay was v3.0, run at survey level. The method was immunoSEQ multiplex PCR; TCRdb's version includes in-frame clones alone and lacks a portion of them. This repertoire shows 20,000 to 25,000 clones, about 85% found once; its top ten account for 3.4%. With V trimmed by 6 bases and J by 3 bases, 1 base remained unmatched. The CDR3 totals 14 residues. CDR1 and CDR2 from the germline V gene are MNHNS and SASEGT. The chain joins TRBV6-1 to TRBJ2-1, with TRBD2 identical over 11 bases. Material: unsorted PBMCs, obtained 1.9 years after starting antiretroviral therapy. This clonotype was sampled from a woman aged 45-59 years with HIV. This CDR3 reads CASRTSGDYNEQFF. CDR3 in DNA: TGTGCCAGCAGGACTAGCGGGGACTACAATGAGCAGTTCTTC.